This T cell receptor (beta chain) is drawn from a study of blood T cell repertoires in COVID-19. V shed 6 bases and J shed 4 bases, with 15 bases lying between them. This CDR3 spans 14 amino acids. Germline assignment: CDR1 SGHNT and CDR2 YENEEA. Here immunoSEQ multiplex PCR was the method, and the copy in TCRdb shows in-frame clones only, minus some. The profile shows 99,000 or so clones, more than 70% of them singletons. The sequence was obtained from a woman aged 55-69 years in a cohort sampled during active or convalescent COVID-19. Source material: peripheral blood. V and J are TRBV11-3 and TRBJ1-1, with a tentative D call TRBD1 (6 bases). The CDR3 sequence is CASSLQGMGTEAFF. The CDR3 DNA reads as TGTGCCAGCAGTTTACAGGGTATGGGCACTGAAGCTTTCTTT. Supplemented by reference TRBV11-3 and TRBJ1-1, the full variable domain reads EAGVVQSPRYKIIEKKQPVAFWCNPISGHNTLYWYLQNLGQGPELLIRYENEEAVDDSQLPKDRFSAERLKGVDSTLKIQPAELGDSAVYLCASSLQGMGTEAFFGQGTRLTVV.